This T cell receptor (beta chain) was obtained from a study of blood T cell repertoires in COVID-19. At the level of the study: Acute-phase and convalescent COVID-19 samples originated in the United States, Italy and Spain.

In the original processing: Estimation of nucleated cell counts was performed using reference gene primer amplification. Only in-frame clones appear in the TCRdb table, and some are missing; sequencing was by immunoSEQ multiplex PCR. V and J calls and clone size are given by that table; D and trimming were obtained from the DNA. This table holds some 100,000 clones, roughly nine tenths found once. V was clipped by 2 bases and J by 2 bases, with 7 bases between them. Germline-derived CDR1 and CDR2 are SGHRS and YFSETQ. The CDR3 has 13 residues. The TCR originated in a man in his fifties or sixties with acute or convalescent COVID-19. The specimen was peripheral blood. This chain links TRBV5-1 with TRBJ2-5; TRBD2 might be the D (5 bases). The CDR3 DNA is TGCGCCAGCAGCTTTACGGGGCAAGAGACCCAGTACTTC. It codes for CASSFTGQETQYF.